This is a list of T cell receptor beta chains from one sample in a study of identical twins. MiXCR was run by TCRdb on the 5' RACE reads, yielding one entry per CDR3 protein. The sample lists approximately 590,000 distinct CDR3 sequences; approximately 9.6% were seen once. The same sample was also used in a study of yellow fever vaccine responses in identical twins.

The sample taken for sequencing was PBMCs. These TCRs come from a woman in her late teens or twenties in good health. CDR3s include the opening cysteine and the closing phenylalanine or tryptophan. A D gene is named only where the DNA matches it firmly. The listing skips clone size in some rows; elsewhere it reads once, few, many or a size class.

.	TRBJ2-7	TRBV20-1	.	CSARVNAAYEQYF	TGCAGTGCTAGGGTGAATGCGGCATACGAGCAGTACTTC
many	TRBJ2-2	TRBV12-3/TRBV12-4	TRBD1	CASSLGQGMSTGELFF	TGTGCCAGCAGTCTCGGACAGGGCATGAGCACCGGGGAGCTGTTTTTT
few	TRBJ2-3	TRBV5-6	TRBD1	CASSLGQGARTDTQYF	TGTGCCAGCAGCTTGGGACAGGGGGCGCGCACAGATACGCAGTATTTT
many	TRBJ2-1	TRBV12-3/TRBV12-4	.	CASSFDGVRNNEQFF	TGTGCCAGCAGTTTCGATGGGGTAAGGAACAATGAGCAGTTCTTC
.	TRBJ2-1	TRBV27	.	CASSPPILPVNEQFF	TGTGCCAGCAGCCCTCCCATTTTACCGGTCAATGAGCAGTTCTTC
few	TRBJ2-3	TRBV20-1	TRBD2	CSADSGGPSADTQYF	TGCAGTGCTGATAGCGGGGGGCCCTCAGCAGATACGCAGTATTTT
few	TRBJ2-7	TRBV10-2	TRBD1	CASRGLDRGPDEQYF	TGCGCCAGCAGAGGATTAGACAGGGGCCCGGACGAGCAGTACTTC
.	TRBJ2-2	TRBV27	TRBD2	CASSPGGSGRAIGGELFF	TGTGCCAGCAGTCCCGGAGGTAGCGGGAGGGCCATAGGCGGGGAGCTGTTTTTT
few	TRBJ2-1	TRBV2	.	CASSEEISGYNEQFF	TGTGCCAGCAGCGAGGAGATTAGCGGTTACAATGAGCAGTTCTTC
.	TRBJ2-6	TRBV7-9	.	CASSLTQERSGANVLTF	TGTGCCAGCAGCTTAACGCAGGAGAGATCTGGGGCCAACGTCCTGACTTTC
few	TRBJ2-7	TRBV6-1	TRBD1	CASSSRDRGTYEQYF	TGTGCCAGCAGCTCCCGGGACAGGGGGACCTACGAGCAGTACTTC
many	TRBJ2-1	TRBV12-3/TRBV12-4	TRBD1	CASIRTGGNEQFF	TGTGCCAGCATTCGGACAGGGGGCAATGAGCAGTTCTTC
many	TRBJ2-1	TRBV6-1	TRBD2	CASTPGGPFEQFF	TGTGCCAGCACTCCGGGAGGGCCGTTCGAGCAGTTCTTC
few	TRBJ2-7	TRBV20-1	TRBD1	CSATVGGQQYF	TGCAGTGCTACAGTAGGGGGCCAGCAGTACTTC
few	TRBJ2-7	TRBV11-2	TRBD1	CASSLDARQGPYEQYF	TGTGCCAGCAGCTTAGATGCCAGACAGGGCCCATACGAGCAGTACTTC
.	TRBJ2-1	TRBV18	TRBD2	CASSPLAGSNEQFF	TGTGCCAGCTCACCACTAGCGGGAAGCAATGAGCAGTTCTTC
.	TRBJ2-4	TRBV11-1	.	CASSSPVGQRLAKNIQYF	TGTGCCAGCAGCTCCCCAGTAGGACAGAGGCTAGCCAAAAACATTCAGTACTTC
.	TRBJ2-3	TRBV7-8	TRBD1	CASSLPLDRVTDTQYF	TGTGCCAGCAGCTTACCCCTGGACAGGGTCACAGATACGCAGTATTTT
few	TRBJ2-7	TRBV20-1	.	CSAREAGRHYEQYF	TGCAGTGCTAGAGAAGCCGGGCGGCACTACGAGCAGTACTTC
.	TRBJ2-7	TRBV7-9	.	CASRVRGGDEQYF	TGTGCCAGCAGGGTGCGGGGAGGAGACGAGCAGTACTTC